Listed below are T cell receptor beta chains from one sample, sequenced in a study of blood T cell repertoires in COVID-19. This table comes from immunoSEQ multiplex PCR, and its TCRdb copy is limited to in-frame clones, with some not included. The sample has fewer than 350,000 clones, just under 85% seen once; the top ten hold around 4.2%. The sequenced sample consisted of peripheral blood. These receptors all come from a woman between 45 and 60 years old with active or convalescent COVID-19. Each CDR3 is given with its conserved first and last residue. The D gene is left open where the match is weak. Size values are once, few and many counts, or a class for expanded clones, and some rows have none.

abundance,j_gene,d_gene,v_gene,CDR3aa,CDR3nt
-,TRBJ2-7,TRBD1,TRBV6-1,CASSDRWTGRYEQYF,TGTGCCAGCAGTGACCGTTGGACAGGGAGGTACGAGCAGTACTTC
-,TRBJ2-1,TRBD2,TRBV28,CASIRSGIWLNEQFF,TGTGCCAGCATAAGGAGCGGGATTTGGTTAAATGAGCAGTTCTTC
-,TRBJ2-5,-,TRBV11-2,CASSSDYGVGMETQYF,TGTGCCAGCAGCTCCGATTACGGGGTGGGTATGGAGACCCAGTACTTC
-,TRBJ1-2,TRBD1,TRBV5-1,CASSAVPPTGAASYGYTF,TGCGCCAGCAGCGCTGTACCTCCGACAGGGGCGGCATCGTATGGCTACACCTTC
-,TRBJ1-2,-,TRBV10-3,CAISSQGPGYGYTF,TGTGCCATCAGTTCACAGGGCCCTGGCTATGGCTACACCTTC
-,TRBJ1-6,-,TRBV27,CASSLEIKYSPLHF,TGTGCCAGCAGTTTAGAGATCAAGTATTCACCCCTCCACTTT
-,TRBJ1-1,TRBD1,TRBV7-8,CASSLRGDSGTEAFF,TGTGCCAGCAGCTTGCGAGGGGACAGTGGCACTGAAGCTTTCTTT
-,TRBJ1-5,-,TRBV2,CGSGGGAGQPQHF,TGTGGGAGCGGGGGGGGCGCAGGGCAGCCCCAGCATTTT
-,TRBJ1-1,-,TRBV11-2,CASSLTLNTEAFF,TGTGCCAGCAGCCTTACATTGAACACTGAAGCTTTCTTT
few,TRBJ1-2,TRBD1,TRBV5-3,CARSTGTGKYYGYTF,TGTGCCAGAAGCACCGGGACAGGGAAATACTATGGCTACACCTTC
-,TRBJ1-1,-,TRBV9,CASSVSGFTEAFF,TGTGCCAGCAGCGTGTCAGGGTTCACTGAAGCTTTCTTT
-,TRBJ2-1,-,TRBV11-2,CASSFQERGYNEQFF,TGTGCCAGCAGCTTCCAGGAGAGGGGGTATAATGAGCAGTTCTTC
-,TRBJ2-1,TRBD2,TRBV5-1,CASSLSTSVGGSEQFF,TGCGCCAGCAGCTTGTCCACTAGCGTGGGGGGGTCGGAGCAGTTCTTC
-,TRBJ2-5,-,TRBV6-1,CASSERQGQETQYF,TGTGCCAGCAGTGAAAGGCAGGGACAAGAGACCCAGTACTTC
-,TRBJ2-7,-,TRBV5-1,CASSLDSLSYEQYF,TGCGCCAGCAGCTTGGACTCACTCTCCTACGAGCAGTACTTC
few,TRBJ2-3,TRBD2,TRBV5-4,CASSLVGGTRDTQYF,TGTGCCAGCAGCTTGGTGGGAGGGACTAGAGATACGCAGTATTTT
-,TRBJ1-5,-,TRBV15,CATSRLGSNNQPQHF,TGTGCCACCAGCAGGTTGGGCAGCAATAATCAGCCCCAGCATTTT
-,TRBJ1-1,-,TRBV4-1,CASSRGLNTEAFF,TGCGCCAGCAGCAGGGGGTTGAACACTGAAGCTTTCTTT
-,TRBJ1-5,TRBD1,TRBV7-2,CASSPRKGQGALGQPQHF,TGTGCCAGCAGCCCCAGAAAGGGACAGGGGGCGCTTGGTCAGCCCCAGCATTTT
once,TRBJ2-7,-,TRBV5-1,CASSLDGAYEQYF,TGCGCCAGCAGCTTGGACGGGGCCTACGAGCAGTACTTC
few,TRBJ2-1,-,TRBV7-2,CASSLELVDEQFF,TGTGCCAGCAGCTTAGAACTAGTGGATGAGCAGTTCTTC
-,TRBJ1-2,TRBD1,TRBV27,CASSLTGQGSYGYTF,TGTGCCAGCAGTTTAACGGGACAGGGATCCTATGGCTACACCTTC
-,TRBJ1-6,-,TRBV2,CASRPGSSSPLHF,TGTGCCAGCAGGCCGGGATCGAGTTCACCCCTCCACTTT
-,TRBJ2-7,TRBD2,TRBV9,CASSVGLAGTYEQYF,TGTGCCAGCAGCGTAGGGCTAGCGGGGACCTACGAGCAGTACTTC
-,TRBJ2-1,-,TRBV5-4,CASSLQETEQFF,TGTGCCAGCAGCTTACAGGAGACTGAGCAGTTCTTC